Following are 7 T cell receptor beta chains from one sample sequenced in a study of shared clonotypes between healthy human individuals. TCRdb's copy holds only in-frame clones and misses some; the assay was immunoSEQ multiplex PCR. The repertoire includes roughly 2.5 million clones, just over 90% of them detected once, and over 0.12% sits in the top ten. Material: naive CD4+ T cells sorted from blood. The sample's subset: CD45RA+ positively selected. These TCRs come from a man in his late teens or twenties in good health.

The chain combines TRBV10-3 with TRBJ2-7, with 10 bases lining up with TRBD1. The CDR3 extends over 15 amino acids. In germline, CDR1 is ENHRY, CDR2 SYGVKD. V trimming: 10 bases; J trimming: 2 bases; junction bases outside the gene matches: 11. The CDR3 protein is CATGPRGTGAYEQYF. Here the CDR3 DNA reads TGTGCCACCGGGCCGCGTGGGACAGGGGCCTACGAGCAGTACTTC.

The genes are TRBV2 and TRBJ2-7, with D uncertain. The ends were cut back, 2 bases at V and 3 bases at J, with 8 bases in the middle. CDR3 length: 13 amino acids. Germline-derived CDR1 and CDR2 are SNHLY and FYNNEI. This chain's CDR3 is CASSEIRLYEQYF. DNA for the CDR3: TGTGCCAGCAGTGAAATCAGACTCTACGAGCAGTACTTC.

The CDR3 sequence is CASSVLDRRVNEQFF. Here the CDR3 DNA reads TGTGCCAGCAGCGTTTTGGACAGGAGGGTCAATGAGCAGTTCTTC. The chain combines TRBV9 with TRBJ2-1; a possible D gene is TRBD1 (7 bases). V lost 2 bases and J lost 6, with 15 bases in between. CDR3 length: 15 amino acids. Per germline, CDR1 SGDLS and CDR2 YYNGEE.

As concerns this clone: The same CDR3 also results from other DNA sequences found in this sample. This chain uses TRBV30 with TRBJ2-1, with 8 bases fitting TRBD2. CDR3 length: 15 residues. Unmatched junction bases numbered 8, after V lost 0 bases and J lost 7 bases. Germline lookup yields CDR1 GTSNPN and CDR2 SVGIG (reference sequence). The CDR3 nucleotides are TGTGCCTGGAGTGTACGCCTAGCGGGCGATAATGAGCAGTTCTTC. As protein: CAWSVRLAGDNEQFF.

The chain combines TRBV18 with TRBJ1-5, with D unclear. Trimming cost V 0 bases and J 2 bases, with 11 bases left between them. Germline values: CDR1 KGHSH, CDR2 LQKENI. The CDR3 has 16 amino acids. For the CDR3, the DNA is TGTGCCAGCTCACCACCAGGAGGGAATGGCAATCAGCCCCAGCATTTT. Translated: CASSPPGGNGNQPQHF.

This chain joins TRBV6-5 and TRBJ1-2; D unresolved. The CDR3 runs to 11 residues. V lost 6 bases and J 8 bases, leaving 10 bases between the germline ends. Germline V gives CDR1 MNHEY, CDR2 SVGAGI. The CDR3 DNA sequence: TGTGCCAGCAGCAACCCAGAGGGCTACACCTTC. Translated, it gives CASSNPEGYTF.

V gene TRBV19 combines with J gene TRBJ2-1, with 8 bases matching TRBD1. The V gene end was trimmed by 6 bases and the J gene end by 7 bases; junction bases not matched to a gene: 14. Germline assignment: CDR1 LNHDA and CDR2 SQIVND (reference sequence). The CDR3 contains 16 residues. The CDR3 here is CASSLLTGGSQNEQFF. CDR3 DNA sequence: TGTGCCAGTAGCCTTCTAACAGGGGGGAGTCAGAATGAGCAGTTCTTC.